The rows below give T cell receptor beta chains drawn from one sample of a study of T-cell memory formation after mild COVID-19. Each CDR3 protein is one row after TCRdb ran MiXCR on the 5' RACE reads. The sample has roughly 110,000 distinct CDR3 sequences, 12% seen once; the top ten hold around 25%. The sample taken for sequencing was PBMCs or a T cell subset sorted from them (not recorded which). The source of these receptors is an adult woman who had mild COVID-19 (a few samples of this study predate the infection). Cell type and time point are not known. The CDR3 runs from the conserved cysteine through the conserved F or W. A D gene is named only where the DNA matches it firmly. The size of a clone is reported for some rows only, either as once, few or many, or as a class for expanded clones.

abundance,d_gene,v_gene,j_gene,CDR3aa,CDR3nt
few,TRBD2,TRBV10-3,TRBJ2-1,CAISVMAGGSDNEQFF,TGTGCCATCAGTGTAATGGCGGGAGGCAGTGACAATGAGCAGTTCTTC
NA,NA,TRBV5-6,TRBJ2-1,CASRPTGTNEQFF,TGTGCCAGCAGACCAACAGGGACAAATGAGCAGTTCTTC
NA,TRBD1,TRBV7-6,TRBJ2-7,CASSGGTGGYEQYF,TGTGCCAGCAGCGGAGGGACAGGAGGGTACGAGCAGTACTTC
NA,NA,TRBV3-1,TRBJ1-2,CASSHWSGHEKGYTF,TGTGCCAGCAGCCACTGGTCCGGACATGAGAAGGGCTACACCTTC
few,NA,TRBV27,TRBJ2-2,CASSLSTGSTGELFF,TGTGCCAGCAGTCTCTCCACCGGGAGCACCGGGGAGCTGTTTTTT
many,NA,TRBV6-5,TRBJ2-3,CASSYGVVASLADTQYF,TGTGCCAGCAGTTATGGGGTGGTTGCCTCTCTGGCGGATACGCAGTATTTT
NA,NA,TRBV28,TRBJ2-2,CASSVGTNTGELFF,TGTGCCAGCAGTGTAGGCACGAACACCGGGGAGCTGTTTTTT
NA,TRBD2,TRBV7-2,TRBJ2-7,CASSPGGGLAVGYEQYF,TGTGCCAGCAGTCCCGGAGGGGGACTAGCGGTGGGCTACGAGCAGTACTTC
NA,NA,TRBV5-1,TRBJ2-7,CASSFYRAGTLAYEQYF,TGCGCCAGCAGCTTCTACAGAGCCGGGACTCTGGCCTACGAGCAGTACTTC
many,TRBD2,TRBV7-9,TRBJ2-7,CASSYGLADADEQYF,TGTGCCAGCAGCTATGGACTAGCGGACGCCGACGAGCAGTACTTC
few,TRBD1,TRBV6-4,TRBJ2-5,CASRMTGLETQYF,TGTGCCAGCAGGATGACAGGGTTGGAGACCCAGTACTTC
NA,NA,TRBV24-1,TRBJ2-3,CATGPVSTDTQYF,TGTGCCACCGGCCCAGTGAGCACAGATACGCAGTATTTT
few,TRBD2,TRBV7-9,TRBJ2-5,CASSLLVAGVETQYF,TGTGCCAGCAGCTTGTTGGTAGCGGGAGTAGAGACCCAGTACTTC
few,NA,TRBV11-3,TRBJ2-3,CASSSSPDTQYF,TGTGCCAGCAGTAGTAGCCCGGATACGCAGTATTTT
NA,NA,TRBV29-1,TRBJ1-4,CSVMDGYEKLFF,TGCAGCGTGATGGACGGGTATGAAAAACTGTTTTTT
many,TRBD2,TRBV4-3,TRBJ2-1,CASSQDSGGDEQFF,TGCGCCAGCAGCCAAGACTCGGGAGGGGATGAGCAGTTCTTC
many,TRBD1,TRBV25-1,TRBJ2-5,CASSDRDRVETQYF,TGTGCCAGCAGTGATCGGGACAGGGTGGAGACCCAGTACTTC
NA,TRBD2,TRBV4-1,TRBJ2-1,CASSQAASGGAGPFF,TGCGCCAGCAGCCAAGCTGCTAGCGGGGGGGCCGGTCCGTTCTTC
few,TRBD1,TRBV6-5,TRBJ1-2,CASSFMPGQGDYGYTF,TGTGCCAGCAGTTTCATGCCGGGACAGGGTGACTATGGCTACACCTTC
many,TRBD1,TRBV29-1,TRBJ2-7,CSVRQGIVHEQYF,TGCAGCGTCCGACAGGGTATCGTCCACGAGCAGTACTTC
few,NA,TRBV6-6,TRBJ2-1,CASSYNGGDEQFF,TGTGCCAGCAGTTACAATGGTGGTGATGAGCAGTTCTTC
medium-sized,NA,TRBV20-1,TRBJ2-2,CSARDGRENGELFF,TGCAGTGCTAGAGATGGCAGGGAGAACGGGGAGCTGTTTTTT
few,NA,TRBV20-1,TRBJ1-1,CSARDYGTGLMNTEAFF,TGCAGTGCTAGAGATTACGGCACAGGGCTAATGAACACTGAAGCTTTCTTT
NA,TRBD2,TRBV29-1,TRBJ2-3,CSVVPSGSTDTQYF,TGCAGCGTTGTACCTAGCGGGAGTACAGATACGCAGTATTTT
NA,NA,TRBV5-1,TRBJ2-7,CASSLAEVNEQYF,TGCGCCAGCAGCTTGGCCGAGGTAAACGAGCAGTACTTC
NA,NA,TRBV7-9,TRBJ1-4,CASSPREFEKLFF,TGTGCCAGCAGCCCTCGGGAATTTGAAAAACTGTTTTTT
NA,TRBD2,TRBV9,TRBJ2-1,CASSVEASGDNEQFF,TGTGCCAGCAGCGTAGAGGCTAGCGGAGACAATGAGCAGTTCTTC